This T cell receptor beta chain was identified during a study of T cell changes during pregnancy in multiple sclerosis. Germline assignment: CDR1 SEHNR and CDR2 FQNEAQ (reference sequence). The J segment lost 0 bases and the V segment lost 4 bases, leaving 4 bases of the junction unmatched. This CDR3 spans 16 amino acids. Sequencing was performed with immunoSEQ multiplex PCR; in TCRdb, only in-frame clones are kept and a portion is missing. The data show 80,000 to 100,000 clones, around 92% seen once. This chain joins TRBV7-9 and TRBJ1-4; 8 bases match TRBD1. Sequenced here: peripheral blood, sampled in the first trimester of pregnancy. The TCR originated in a female donor with multiple sclerosis, enrolled in a pregnancy study. CDR3 nucleotides: TGTGCCAGCAGCTGGACAGGGATAACAACTAATGAAAAACTGTTTTTT. Translation gives CASSWTGITTNEKLFF. The full variable domain, in which reference TRBV7-9 and TRBJ1-4 provide the parts outside the CDR3, is DTGVSQNPRHKITKRGQNVTFRCDPISEHNRLYWYRQTLGQGPEFLTYFQNEAQLEKSRLLSDRFSAERPKGSFSTLEIQRTEQGDSAMYLCASSWTGITTNEKLFFGSGTQLSVL.